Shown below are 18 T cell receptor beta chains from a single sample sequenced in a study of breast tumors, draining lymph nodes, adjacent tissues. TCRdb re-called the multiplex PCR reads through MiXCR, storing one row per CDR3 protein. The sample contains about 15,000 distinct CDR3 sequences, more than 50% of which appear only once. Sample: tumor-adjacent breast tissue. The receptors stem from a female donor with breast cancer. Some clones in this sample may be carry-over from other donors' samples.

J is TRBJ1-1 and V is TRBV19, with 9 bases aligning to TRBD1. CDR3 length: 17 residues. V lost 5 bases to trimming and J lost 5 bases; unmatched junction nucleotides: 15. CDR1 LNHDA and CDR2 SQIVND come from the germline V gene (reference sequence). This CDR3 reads CASSVGQGPKSGTEAFF. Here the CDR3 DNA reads TGTGCCAGTAGTGTCGGACAGGGGCCCAAGAGTGGGACTGAAGCTTTCTTT. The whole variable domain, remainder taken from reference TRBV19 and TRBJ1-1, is DGGITQSPKYLFRKEGQNVTLSCEQNLNHDAMYWYRQDPGQGLRLIYYSQIVNDFQKGDIAEGYSVSREKKESFPLTVTSAQKNPTAFYLCASSVGQGPKSGTEAFFGQGTRLTVV.

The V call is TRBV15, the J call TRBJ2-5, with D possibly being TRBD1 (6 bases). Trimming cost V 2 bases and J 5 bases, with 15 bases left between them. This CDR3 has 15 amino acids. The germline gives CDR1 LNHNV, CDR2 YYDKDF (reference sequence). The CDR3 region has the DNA TGTGCCACCAGCAGAACACAGGGACGAGGGGAGACCCAGTACTTC. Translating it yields CATSRTQGRGETQYF.

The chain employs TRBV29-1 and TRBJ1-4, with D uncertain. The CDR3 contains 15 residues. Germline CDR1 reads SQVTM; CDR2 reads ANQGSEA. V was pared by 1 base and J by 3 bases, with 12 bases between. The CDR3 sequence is CSVEGRHGANEKLFF. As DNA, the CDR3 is TGCAGCGTTGAAGGGCGGCATGGGGCTAATGAAAAACTGTTTTTT.

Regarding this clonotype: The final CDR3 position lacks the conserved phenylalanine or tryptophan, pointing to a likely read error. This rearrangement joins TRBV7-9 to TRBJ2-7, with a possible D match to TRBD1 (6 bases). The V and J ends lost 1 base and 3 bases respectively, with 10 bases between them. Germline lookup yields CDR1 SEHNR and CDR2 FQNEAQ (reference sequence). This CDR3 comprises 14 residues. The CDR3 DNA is TGTGCCAGCAGCTTAGATACAGGGTTCTACGAGCAGTACCTC. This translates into CASSLDTGFYEQYL.

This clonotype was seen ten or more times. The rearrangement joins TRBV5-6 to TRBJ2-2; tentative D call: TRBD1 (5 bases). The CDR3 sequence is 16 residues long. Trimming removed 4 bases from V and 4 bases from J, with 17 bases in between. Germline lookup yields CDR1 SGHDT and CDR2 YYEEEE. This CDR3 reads CASSLVGHYRTGELFF. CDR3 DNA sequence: TGTGCCAGCAGCCTGGTAGGACACTATCGCACCGGGGAGCTGTTTTTT. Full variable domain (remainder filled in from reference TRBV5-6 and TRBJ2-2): DAGVTQSPTHLIKTRGQQVTLRCSPKSGHDTVSWYQQALGQGPQFIFQYYEEEERQRGNFPDRFSGHQFPNYSSELNVNALLLGDSALYLCASSLVGHYRTGELFFGEGSRLTVL.

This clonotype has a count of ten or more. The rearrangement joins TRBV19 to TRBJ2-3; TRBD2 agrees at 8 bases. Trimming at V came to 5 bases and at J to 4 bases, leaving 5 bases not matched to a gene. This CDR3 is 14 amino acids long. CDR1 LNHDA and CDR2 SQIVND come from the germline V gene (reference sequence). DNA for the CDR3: TGTGCCAGTAGTGTCGGGACTAGTGCAGATACGCAGTATTTT. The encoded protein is CASSVGTSADTQYF.

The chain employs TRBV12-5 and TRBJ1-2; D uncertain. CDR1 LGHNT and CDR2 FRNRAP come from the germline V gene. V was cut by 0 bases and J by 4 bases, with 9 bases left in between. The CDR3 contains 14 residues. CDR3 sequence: CASGLVVDLYGYTF. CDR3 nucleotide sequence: TGTGCTAGTGGTTTGGTAGTCGACCTCTATGGCTACACCTTC.

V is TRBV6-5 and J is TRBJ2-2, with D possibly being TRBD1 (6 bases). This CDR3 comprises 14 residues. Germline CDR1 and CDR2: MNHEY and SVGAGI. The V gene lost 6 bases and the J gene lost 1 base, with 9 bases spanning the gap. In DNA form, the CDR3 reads TGTGCCAGCAGAAGGACAGAGAACACCGGGGAGCTGTTTTTT. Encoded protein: CASRRTENTGELFF.

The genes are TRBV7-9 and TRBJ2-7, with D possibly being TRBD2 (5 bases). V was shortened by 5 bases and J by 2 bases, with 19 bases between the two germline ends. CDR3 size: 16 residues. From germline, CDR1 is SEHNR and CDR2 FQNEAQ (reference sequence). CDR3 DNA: TGTGCCAGCAGCACTCTAATACCTAGCTACGCCTACGAGCAGTACTTC. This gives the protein CASSTLIPSYAYEQYF.

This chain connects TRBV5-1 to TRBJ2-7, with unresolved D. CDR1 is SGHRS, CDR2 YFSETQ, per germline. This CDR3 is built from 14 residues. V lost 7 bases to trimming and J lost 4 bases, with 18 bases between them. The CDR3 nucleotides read TGCGCCAGCGCTTTCCGCGTGCCGGCTTACGAGCAGTACTTC. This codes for CASAFRVPAYEQYF.

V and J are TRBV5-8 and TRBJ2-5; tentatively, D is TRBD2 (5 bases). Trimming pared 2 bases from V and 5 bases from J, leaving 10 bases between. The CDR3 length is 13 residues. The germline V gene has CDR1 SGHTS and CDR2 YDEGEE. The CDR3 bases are TGTGCCAGCAGCTTCGGGAACGCGGAGACCCAGTACTTC. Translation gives CASSFGNAETQYF.

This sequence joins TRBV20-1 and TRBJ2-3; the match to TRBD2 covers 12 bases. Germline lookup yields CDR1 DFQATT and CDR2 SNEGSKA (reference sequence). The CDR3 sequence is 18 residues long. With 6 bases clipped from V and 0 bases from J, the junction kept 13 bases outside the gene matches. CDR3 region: CSASPQPGTSGSTDTQYF. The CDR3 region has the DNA TGCAGTGCCAGCCCTCAGCCAGGGACTAGCGGGAGCACAGATACGCAGTATTTT.

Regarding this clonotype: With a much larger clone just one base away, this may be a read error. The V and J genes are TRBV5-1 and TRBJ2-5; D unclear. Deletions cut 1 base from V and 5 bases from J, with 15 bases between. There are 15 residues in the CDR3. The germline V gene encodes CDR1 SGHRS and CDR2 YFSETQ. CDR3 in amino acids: CASSLTQPFHETQYF. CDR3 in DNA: TGCGCCAGCAGCTTGACCCAGCCCTTCCACGAGACCCAGTACTTC.

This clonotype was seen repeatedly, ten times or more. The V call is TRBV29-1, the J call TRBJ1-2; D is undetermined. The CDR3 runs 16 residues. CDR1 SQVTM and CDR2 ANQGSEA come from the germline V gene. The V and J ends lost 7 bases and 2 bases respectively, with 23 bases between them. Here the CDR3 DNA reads TGCAGCGCCCCGGACCCCCCCGAGCCCGTAAACTATGGCTACACCTTC. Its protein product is CSAPDPPEPVNYGYTF.

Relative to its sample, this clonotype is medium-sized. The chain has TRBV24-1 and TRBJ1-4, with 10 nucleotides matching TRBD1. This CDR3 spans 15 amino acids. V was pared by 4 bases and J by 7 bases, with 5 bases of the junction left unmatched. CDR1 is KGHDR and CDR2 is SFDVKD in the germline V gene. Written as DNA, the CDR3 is TGTGCCACCAGTGACCCGACAGGGGGCGGTGAAAAACTGTTTTTT. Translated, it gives CATSDPTGGGEKLFF.

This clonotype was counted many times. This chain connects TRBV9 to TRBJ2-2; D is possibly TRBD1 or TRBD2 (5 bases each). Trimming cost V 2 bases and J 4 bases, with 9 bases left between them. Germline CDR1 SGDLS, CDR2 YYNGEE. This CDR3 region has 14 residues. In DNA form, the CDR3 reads TGTGCCAGCAGCGTGAGGGGTGGCACCGGGGAGCTGTTTTTT. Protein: CASSVRGGTGELFF.

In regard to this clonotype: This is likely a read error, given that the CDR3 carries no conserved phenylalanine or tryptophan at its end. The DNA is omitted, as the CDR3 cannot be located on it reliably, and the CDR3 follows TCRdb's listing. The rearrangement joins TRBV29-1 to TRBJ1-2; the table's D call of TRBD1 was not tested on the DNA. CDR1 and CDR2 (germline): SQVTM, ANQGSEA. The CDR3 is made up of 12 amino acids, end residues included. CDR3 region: CSAPTGVVATPL.

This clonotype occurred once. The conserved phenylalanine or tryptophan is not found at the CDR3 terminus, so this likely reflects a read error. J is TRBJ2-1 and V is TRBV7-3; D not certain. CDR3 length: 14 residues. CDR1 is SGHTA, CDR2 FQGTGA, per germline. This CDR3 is CTSSLGQLYNGQFL. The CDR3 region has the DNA TGTACCAGCAGCTTAGGGCAGCTCTACAATGGGCAGTTCCTC.